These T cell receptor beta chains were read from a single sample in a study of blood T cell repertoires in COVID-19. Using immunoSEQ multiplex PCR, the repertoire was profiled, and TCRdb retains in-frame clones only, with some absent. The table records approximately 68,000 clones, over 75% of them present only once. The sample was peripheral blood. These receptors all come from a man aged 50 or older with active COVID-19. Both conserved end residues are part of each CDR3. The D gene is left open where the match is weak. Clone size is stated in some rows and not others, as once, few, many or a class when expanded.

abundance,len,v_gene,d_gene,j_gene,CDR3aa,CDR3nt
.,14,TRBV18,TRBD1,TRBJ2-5,CASSTIQGKETQYF,TGTGCCAGCTCTACCATACAGGGGAAAGAGACCCAGTACTTC
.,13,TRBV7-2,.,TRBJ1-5,CASSFGIHQPQHF,TGTGCCAGCAGCTTCGGGATTCACCAGCCCCAGCATTTT
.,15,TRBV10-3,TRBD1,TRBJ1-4,CATSDRGVTNEKLFF,TGTGCCACCTCGGACAGGGGAGTCACTAATGAAAAACTGTTTTTT
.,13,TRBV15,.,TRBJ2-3,CATSRDGVYTQYF,TGTGCCACCAGCAGAGATGGAGTCTATACGCAGTATTTT
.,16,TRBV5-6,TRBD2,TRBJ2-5,CASSLSVAGGGETQYF,TGTGCCAGCAGCTTGTCAGTAGCGGGAGGAGGAGAGACCCAGTACTTC
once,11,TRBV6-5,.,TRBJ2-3,CASSQMDTQYF,TGTGCCAGCAGTCAAATGGATACGCAGTATTTT
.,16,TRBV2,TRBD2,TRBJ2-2,CASSEAGGTYTGELFF,TGTGCCAGCAGTGAAGCGGGAGGGACCTACACCGGGGAGCTGTTTTTT
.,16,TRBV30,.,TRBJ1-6,CAWAVDSSSYNSPLHF,TGTGCCTGGGCGGTGGATTCTAGCTCCTATAATTCACCCCTCCACTTT
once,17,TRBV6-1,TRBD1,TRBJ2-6,CASSGTGAKSGANVLTF,TGTGCCAGCAGTGGGACAGGGGCTAAGTCTGGGGCCAACGTCCTGACTTTC
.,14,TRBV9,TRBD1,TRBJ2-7,CASSGGQGNYEQYF,TGTGCCAGCAGCGGGGGACAGGGAAACTACGAGCAGTACTTC
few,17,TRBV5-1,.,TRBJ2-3,CASSPTVGTIGADTQYF,TGCGCCAGCAGCCCGACCGTCGGGACAATCGGAGCAGATACGCAGTATTTT
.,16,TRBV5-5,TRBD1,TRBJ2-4,CASSLAPTGSMNIQYF,TGTGCCAGCAGCTTGGCGCCGACAGGGTCAATGAACATTCAGTACTTC
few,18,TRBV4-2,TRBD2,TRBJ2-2,CASSHGPGLAENTGELFF,TGTGCCAGCAGCCATGGCCCGGGACTAGCGGAAAACACCGGGGAGCTGTTTTTT
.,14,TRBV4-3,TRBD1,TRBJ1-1,CASSLGQGNTEAFF,TGCGCCAGCAGCTTGGGACAGGGAAACACTGAAGCTTTCTTT
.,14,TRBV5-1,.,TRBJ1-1,CASSLAGGNTEAFF,TGCGCCAGCAGCTTGGCCGGGGGGAACACTGAAGCTTTCTTT
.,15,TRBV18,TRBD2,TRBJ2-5,CASSPLAGRQETQYF,TGTGCCAGCTCACCACTAGCGGGGAGACAAGAGACCCAGTACTTC
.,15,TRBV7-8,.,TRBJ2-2,CASSLKGQYTGELFF,TGTGCCAGCAGCTTAAAAGGACAGTACACCGGGGAGCTGTTTTTT
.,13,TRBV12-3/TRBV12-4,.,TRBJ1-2,CASSFGRSGGYTF,TGTGCCAGCAGTTTCGGCAGGTCTGGAGGCTACACCTTC
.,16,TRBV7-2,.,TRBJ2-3,CASLPEVAAITDTQYF,TGTGCCAGCCTTCCAGAGGTAGCGGCGATAACAGATACGCAGTATTTT
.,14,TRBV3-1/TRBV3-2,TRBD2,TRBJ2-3,CASSRGGGADTQYF,TGTGCCAGCAGCCGTGGCGGGGGGGCAGATACGCAGTATTTT
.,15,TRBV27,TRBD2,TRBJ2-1,CASSFTSGGYNEQFF,TGTGCCAGCAGTTTTACTAGCGGGGGTTACAATGAGCAGTTCTTC
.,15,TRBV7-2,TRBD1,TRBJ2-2,CASSLDGTGHGELFF,TGTGCCAGCAGCTTAGATGGGACAGGGCACGGGGAGCTGTTTTTT
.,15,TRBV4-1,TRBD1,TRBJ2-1,CASSQRQGGRDEQFF,TGCGCCAGCAGCCAAAGACAGGGCGGGCGGGATGAGCAGTTCTTC
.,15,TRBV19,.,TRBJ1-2,CASSIPGAGTYGYTF,TGTGCCAGTAGTATTCCAGGGGCCGGGACCTATGGCTACACCTTC
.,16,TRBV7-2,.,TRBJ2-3,CASSLQVVRGTDTQYF,TGTGCCAGCAGCTTGCAGGTGGTGCGGGGCACAGATACGCAGTATTTT
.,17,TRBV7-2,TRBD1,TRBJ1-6,CASSSQGQLRAKSPLHF,TGTGCCAGCAGCTCGCAGGGACAGTTGCGAGCGAAATCACCCCTCCACTTT
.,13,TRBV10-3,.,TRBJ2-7,CAISESGGREQYF,TGTGCCATCAGTGAGTCTGGAGGGCGCGAGCAGTACTTC
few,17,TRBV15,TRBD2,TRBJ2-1,CATSRGGSLRGYNEQFF,TGTGCCACCAGCAGGGGAGGGAGCCTTAGAGGCTACAATGAGCAGTTCTTC
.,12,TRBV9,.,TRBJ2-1,CASSVHSIEQFF,TGTGCCAGCAGCGTACACAGCATAGAGCAGTTCTTC
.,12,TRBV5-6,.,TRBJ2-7,CASSTVAYEQYF,TGTGCCAGCAGCACGGTAGCCTACGAGCAGTACTTC
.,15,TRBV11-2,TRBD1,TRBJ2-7,CASSLGDRGIQEQYF,TGTGCCAGCAGCTTAGGGGACAGGGGGATTCAAGAGCAGTACTTC
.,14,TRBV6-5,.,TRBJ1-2,CASRRTASDYGYTF,TGTGCCAGCAGAAGGACAGCCTCGGACTATGGCTACACCTTC
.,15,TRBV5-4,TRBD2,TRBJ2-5,CASSHLAGGPETQYF,TGTGCCAGCAGCCACCTAGCGGGAGGGCCGGAGACCCAGTACTTC
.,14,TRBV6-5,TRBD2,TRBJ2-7,CASSSPGGIHEQYF,TGTGCCAGCAGTTCGCCGGGAGGGATTCACGAGCAGTACTTC
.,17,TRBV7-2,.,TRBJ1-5,CASSPRAGVYRNQPQHF,TGTGCCAGCAGCCCCAGGGCGGGGGTTTATCGCAATCAGCCCCAGCATTTT
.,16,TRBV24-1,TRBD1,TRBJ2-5,CATSGDSGTGQETQYF,TGTGCCACCAGTGGCGATTCGGGGACAGGCCAAGAGACCCAGTACTTC
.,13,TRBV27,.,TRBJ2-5,CASSLSRQETQYF,TGTGCCAGCAGTTTATCGAGGCAAGAGACCCAGTACTTC
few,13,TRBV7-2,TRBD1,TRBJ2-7,CASRHGTDGEQYF,TGTGCCAGCAGACACGGGACAGACGGCGAGCAGTACTTC
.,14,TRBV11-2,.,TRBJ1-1,CASSLDRVNTEAFF,TGTGCCAGCAGCTTAGATCGCGTCAACACTGAAGCTTTCTTT
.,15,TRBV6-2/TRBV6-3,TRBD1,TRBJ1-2,CASSSGQGRGYGYTF,TGTGCCAGCAGTTCCGGACAGGGTCGCGGCTATGGCTACACCTTC
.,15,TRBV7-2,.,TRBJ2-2,CASSAGGVYTGELFF,TGTGCCAGCAGCGCAGGCGGGGTTTACACCGGGGAGCTGTTTTTT
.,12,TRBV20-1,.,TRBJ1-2,CSASQGFGGYTF,TGCAGTGCTAGTCAGGGGTTTGGTGGCTACACCTTC
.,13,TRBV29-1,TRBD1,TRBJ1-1,CSVGGQGSTEAFF,TGCAGCGTGGGCGGACAGGGGAGCACTGAAGCTTTCTTT
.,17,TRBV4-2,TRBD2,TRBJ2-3,CASSQARGGGAADTQYF,TGTGCCAGCAGCCAAGCCCGGGGCGGGGGGGCCGCAGATACGCAGTATTTT
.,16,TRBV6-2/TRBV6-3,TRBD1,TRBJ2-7,CASSYKIRQGFNEQYF,TGTGCCAGCAGTTACAAGATCAGACAGGGTTTCAACGAGCAGTACTTC
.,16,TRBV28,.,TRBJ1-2,CASSLFRSWENYGYTF,TGTGCCAGCAGTTTATTCCGAAGCTGGGAGAACTATGGCTACACCTTC
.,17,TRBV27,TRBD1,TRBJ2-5,CASRPSPGQPIQETQYF,TGTGCCAGCAGACCCTCTCCGGGACAGCCTATCCAAGAGACCCAGTACTTC
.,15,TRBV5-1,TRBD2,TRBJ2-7,CASSLSRLALDEQYF,TGCGCCAGCAGCTTGTCGCGACTAGCGCTCGACGAGCAGTACTTC
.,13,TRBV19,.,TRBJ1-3,CASRQFSGNTIYF,TGTGCCAGTCGACAGTTCTCTGGAAACACCATATATTTT
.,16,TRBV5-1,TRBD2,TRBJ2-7,CASSDPGLAGSYEQYF,TGCGCCAGCAGCGACCCCGGACTAGCGGGCTCCTACGAGCAGTACTTC
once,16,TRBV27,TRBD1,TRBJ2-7,CASSSNPGQPRTEQYF,TGTGCCAGCAGTTCGAACCCGGGACAGCCCAGGACCGAGCAGTACTTC
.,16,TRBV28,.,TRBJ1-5,CASSPRDFYSNQPQHF,TGTGCCAGCAGCCCCCGGGACTTTTATAGCAATCAGCCCCAGCATTTT